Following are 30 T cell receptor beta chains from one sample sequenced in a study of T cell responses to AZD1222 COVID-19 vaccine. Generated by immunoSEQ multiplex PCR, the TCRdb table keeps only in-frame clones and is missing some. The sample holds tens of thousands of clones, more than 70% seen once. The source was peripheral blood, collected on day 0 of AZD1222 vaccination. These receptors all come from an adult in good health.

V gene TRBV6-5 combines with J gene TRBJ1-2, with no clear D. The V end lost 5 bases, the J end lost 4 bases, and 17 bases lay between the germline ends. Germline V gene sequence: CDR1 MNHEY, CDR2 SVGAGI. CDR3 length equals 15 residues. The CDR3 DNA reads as TGTGCCAGCAGTCATCCCCCTATGGGATTCTATGGCTACACCTTC. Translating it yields CASSHPPMGFYGYTF.

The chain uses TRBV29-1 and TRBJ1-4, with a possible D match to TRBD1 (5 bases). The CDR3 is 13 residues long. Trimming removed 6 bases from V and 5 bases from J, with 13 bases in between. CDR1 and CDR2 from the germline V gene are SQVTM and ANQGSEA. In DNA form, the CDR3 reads TGCAGCGTCCCGGGACGTCCAAATGAAAAACTGTTTTTT. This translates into CSVPGRPNEKLFF.

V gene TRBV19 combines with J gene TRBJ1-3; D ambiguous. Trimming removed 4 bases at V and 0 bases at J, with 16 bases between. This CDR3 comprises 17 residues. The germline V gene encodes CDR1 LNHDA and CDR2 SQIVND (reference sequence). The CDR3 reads CASSKPVPGPSGNTIYF. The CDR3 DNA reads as TGTGCCAGTAGTAAACCTGTACCGGGCCCCTCTGGAAACACCATATATTTT.

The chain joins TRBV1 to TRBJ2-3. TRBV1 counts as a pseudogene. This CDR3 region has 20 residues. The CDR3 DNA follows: TGCACCAGCAGCCCCACGGGTAGCGGTGACAAGGCAGGGGTGACAGATACGCAGTATTTT. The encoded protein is CTSSPTGSGDKAGVTDTQYF.

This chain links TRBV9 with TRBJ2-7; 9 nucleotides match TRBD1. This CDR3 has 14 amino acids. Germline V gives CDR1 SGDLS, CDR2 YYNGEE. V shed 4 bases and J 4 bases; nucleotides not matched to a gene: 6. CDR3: CASSPGQGQYEQYF. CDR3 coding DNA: TGTGCCAGCAGCCCGGGACAGGGTCAATACGAGCAGTACTTC.

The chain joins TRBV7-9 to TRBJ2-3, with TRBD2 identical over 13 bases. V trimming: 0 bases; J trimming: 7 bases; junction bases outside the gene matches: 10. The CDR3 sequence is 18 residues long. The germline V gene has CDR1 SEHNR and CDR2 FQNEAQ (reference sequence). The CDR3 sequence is CASSLAAKRTSGGYTQYF. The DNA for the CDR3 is TGTGCCAGCAGCTTAGCAGCTAAAAGGACTAGCGGGGGATATACGCAGTATTTT. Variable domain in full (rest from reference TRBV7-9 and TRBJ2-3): DTGVSQNPRHKITKRGQNVTFRCDPISEHNRLYWYRQTLGQGPEFLTYFQNEAQLEKSRLLSDRFSAERPKGSFSTLEIQRTEQGDSAMYLCASSLAAKRTSGGYTQYFGPGTRLTVL.

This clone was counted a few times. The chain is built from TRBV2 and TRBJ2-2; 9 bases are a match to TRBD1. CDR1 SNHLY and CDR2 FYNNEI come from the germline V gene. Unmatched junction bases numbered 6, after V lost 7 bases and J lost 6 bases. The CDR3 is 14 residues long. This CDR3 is CASIGQGISGELFF. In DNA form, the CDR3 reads TGTGCCAGCATAGGACAGGGGATCTCCGGGGAGCTGTTTTTT.

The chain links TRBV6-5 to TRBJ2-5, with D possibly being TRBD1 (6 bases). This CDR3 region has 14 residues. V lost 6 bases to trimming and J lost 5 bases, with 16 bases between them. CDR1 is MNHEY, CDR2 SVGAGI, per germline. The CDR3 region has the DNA TGTGCCAGCAGCAGGGGTTTAGCTCAGGAGACCCAGTACTTC. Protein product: CASSRGLAQETQYF.

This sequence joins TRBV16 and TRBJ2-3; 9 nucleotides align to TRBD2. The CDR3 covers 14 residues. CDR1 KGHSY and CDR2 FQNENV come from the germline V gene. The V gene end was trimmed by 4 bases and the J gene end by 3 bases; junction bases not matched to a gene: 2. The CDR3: CASSLGLATDTQYF. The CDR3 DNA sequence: TGTGCCAGCAGCCTGGGACTAGCAACAGATACGCAGTATTTT.

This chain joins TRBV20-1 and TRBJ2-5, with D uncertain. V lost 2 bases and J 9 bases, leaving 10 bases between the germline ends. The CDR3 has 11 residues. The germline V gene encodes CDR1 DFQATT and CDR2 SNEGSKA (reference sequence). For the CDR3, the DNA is TGCAGTGCTAGAAACAGTGTACCCCAGTACTTC. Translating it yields CSARNSVPQYF.

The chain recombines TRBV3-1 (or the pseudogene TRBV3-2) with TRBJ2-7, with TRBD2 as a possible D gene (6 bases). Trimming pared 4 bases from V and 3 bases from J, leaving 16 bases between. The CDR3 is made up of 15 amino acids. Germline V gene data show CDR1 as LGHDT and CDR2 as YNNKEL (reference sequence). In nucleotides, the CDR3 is TGTGCCAGCAGCCCCCCGAGAGGCGGGATCTACGAGCAGTACTTC. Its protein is CASSPPRGGIYEQYF.

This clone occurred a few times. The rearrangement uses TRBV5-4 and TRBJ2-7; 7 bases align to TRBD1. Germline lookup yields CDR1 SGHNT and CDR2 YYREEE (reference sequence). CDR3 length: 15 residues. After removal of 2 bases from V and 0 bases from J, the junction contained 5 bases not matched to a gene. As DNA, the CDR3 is TGTGCCAGCAGCTTACAGGGGTTAGGCTCCTACGAGCAGTACTTC. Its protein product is CASSLQGLGSYEQYF.

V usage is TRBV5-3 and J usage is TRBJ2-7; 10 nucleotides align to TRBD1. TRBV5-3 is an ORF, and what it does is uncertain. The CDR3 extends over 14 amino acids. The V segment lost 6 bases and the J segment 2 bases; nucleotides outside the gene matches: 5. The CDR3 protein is CARNEDRGAYEQYF. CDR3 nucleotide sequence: TGTGCCAGAAACGAGGACAGGGGGGCCTACGAGCAGTACTTC.

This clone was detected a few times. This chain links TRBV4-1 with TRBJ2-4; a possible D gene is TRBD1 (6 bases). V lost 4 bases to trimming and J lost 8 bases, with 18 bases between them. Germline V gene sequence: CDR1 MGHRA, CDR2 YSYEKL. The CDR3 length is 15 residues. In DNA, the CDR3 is TGCGCCAGCAGCCGCGCAGGGGCCTCTGGAGACATTCAGTACTTC. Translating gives CASSRAGASGDIQYF.

The CDR3 loop reads CASSLEGGNTEAFF. As DNA, the CDR3 is TGCGCCAGCAGCTTGGAAGGGGGGAACACTGAAGCTTTCTTT. The chain combines TRBV5-1 with TRBJ1-1; possibly TRBD1 for D (6 bases). Germline V lookup: CDR1 SGHRS, CDR2 YFSETQ. The germline V and J ends were trimmed by 0 bases and 1 base, with 7 bases remaining between them. There are 14 residues in the CDR3. The whole variable domain, filled in from reference TRBV5-1 and TRBJ1-1, reads KAGVTQTPRYLIKTRGQQVTLSCSPISGHRSVSWYQQTPGQGLQFLFEYFSETQRNKGNFPGRFSGRQFSNSRSEMNVSTLELGDSALYLCASSLEGGNTEAFFGQGTRLTVV.

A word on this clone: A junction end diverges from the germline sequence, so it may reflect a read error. The CDR3 DNA reads as TGTGCCAGCAGCCAAAGCGGGAATCTGCTCTTT. Its translation is CASSQSGNLLF. The V call is TRBV3-1 (or the pseudogene TRBV3-2), the J call TRBJ1-1; no reliable D call. CDR3 length equals 11 residues. CDR1 is LGHDT, CDR2 YNNKEL, per germline (reference sequence).

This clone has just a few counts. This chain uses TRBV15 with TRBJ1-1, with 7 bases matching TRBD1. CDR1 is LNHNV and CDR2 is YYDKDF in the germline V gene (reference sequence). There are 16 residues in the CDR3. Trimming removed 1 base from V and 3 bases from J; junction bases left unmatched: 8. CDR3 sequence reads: CATSRGVDRADTEAFF. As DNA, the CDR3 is TGTGCCACCAGCAGAGGTGTCGACAGGGCGGACACTGAAGCTTTCTTT.

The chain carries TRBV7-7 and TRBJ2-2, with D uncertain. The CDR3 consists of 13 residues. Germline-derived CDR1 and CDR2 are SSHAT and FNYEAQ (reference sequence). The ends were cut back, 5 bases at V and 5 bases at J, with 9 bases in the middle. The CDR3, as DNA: TGTGCCAGCAGCCCGCACAAGACCGGGGAGCTGTTTTTT. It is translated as CASSPHKTGELFF.

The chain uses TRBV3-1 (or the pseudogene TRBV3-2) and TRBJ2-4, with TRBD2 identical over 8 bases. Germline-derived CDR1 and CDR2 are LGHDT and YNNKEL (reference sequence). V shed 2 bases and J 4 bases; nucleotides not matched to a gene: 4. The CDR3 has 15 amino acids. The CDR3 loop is CASSQTGTSKNIQYF. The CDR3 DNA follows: TGTGCCAGCAGCCAAACCGGGACTAGTAAAAACATTCAGTACTTC.

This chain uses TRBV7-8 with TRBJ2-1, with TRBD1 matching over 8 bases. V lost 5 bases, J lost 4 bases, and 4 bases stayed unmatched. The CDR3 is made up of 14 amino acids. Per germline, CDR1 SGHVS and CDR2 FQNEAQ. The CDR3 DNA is TGTGCCAGCAGCCCGGGGACAGGATACAATGAGCAGTTCTTC. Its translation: CASSPGTGYNEQFF.

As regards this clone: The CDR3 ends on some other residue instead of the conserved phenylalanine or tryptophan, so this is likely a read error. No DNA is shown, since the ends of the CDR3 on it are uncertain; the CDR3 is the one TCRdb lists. The CDR3 spells CASSSRDLWFL. This sequence joins TRBV19 and TRBJ1-2. Germline V gene sequence: CDR1 LNHDA, CDR2 SQIVND (reference sequence). A total of 11 residues make up the CDR3, ends included.

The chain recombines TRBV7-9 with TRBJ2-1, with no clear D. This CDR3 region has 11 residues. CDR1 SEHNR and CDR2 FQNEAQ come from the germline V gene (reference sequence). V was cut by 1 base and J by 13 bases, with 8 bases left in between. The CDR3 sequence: CASSLEGQQFF. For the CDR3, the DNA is TGTGCCAGCAGCTTAGAAGGCCAACAGTTCTTC.

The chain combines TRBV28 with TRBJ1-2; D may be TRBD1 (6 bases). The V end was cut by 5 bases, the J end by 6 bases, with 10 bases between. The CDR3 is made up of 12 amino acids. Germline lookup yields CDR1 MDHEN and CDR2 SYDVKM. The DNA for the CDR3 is TGTGCCAGCAGTGCACAGGGCAATGGCTACACCTTC. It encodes CASSAQGNGYTF.

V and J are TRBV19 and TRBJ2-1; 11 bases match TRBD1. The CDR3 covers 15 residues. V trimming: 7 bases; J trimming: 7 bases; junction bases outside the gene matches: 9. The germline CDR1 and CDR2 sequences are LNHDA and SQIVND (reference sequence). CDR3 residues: CASTSGTGGNNEQFF. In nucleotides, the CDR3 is TGTGCCAGTACCTCCGGGACAGGGGGGAATAATGAGCAGTTCTTC.

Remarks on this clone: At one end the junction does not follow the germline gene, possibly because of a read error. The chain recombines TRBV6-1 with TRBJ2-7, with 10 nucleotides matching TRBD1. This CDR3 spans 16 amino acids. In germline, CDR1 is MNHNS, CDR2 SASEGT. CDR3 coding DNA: TGTGCCAGCAGTCAAGCAACGGACAGGGGGACAGAGGAGCAGTACTTC. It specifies CASSQATDRGTEEQYF.

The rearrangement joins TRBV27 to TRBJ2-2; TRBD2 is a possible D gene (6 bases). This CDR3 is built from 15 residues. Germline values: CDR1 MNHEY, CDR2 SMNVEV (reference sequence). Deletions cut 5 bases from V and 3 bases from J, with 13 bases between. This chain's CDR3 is CASSDRGSYTGELFF. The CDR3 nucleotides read TGTGCCAGCAGTGATCGGGGGTCCTACACCGGGGAGCTGTTTTTT.

The CDR3: CASSDGIGGYNEQFF. CDR3 DNA sequence: TGTGCCAGCAGCGATGGGATCGGGGGCTACAATGAGCAGTTCTTC. The chain is built from TRBV9 and TRBJ2-1, with D perhaps TRBD2 (6 bases). Germline CDR1 reads SGDLS; CDR2 reads YYNGEE. Trimming took 3 bases from V and 3 from J, leaving 13 bases between them. The CDR3 runs to 15 residues.

DNA for the CDR3: TGTGCCAGCAGCCCATCAGGGGGCGGATATGGCTACACCTTC. It yields the protein CASSPSGGGYGYTF. This sequence joins TRBV7-9 and TRBJ1-2; 8 bases agree with TRBD1. The CDR3 is 14 amino acids. Germline CDR1 reads SEHNR; CDR2 reads FQNEAQ (reference sequence). V shed 5 bases, J shed 5 bases, and the junction held 7 bases outside the gene matches. Using reference TRBV7-9 and TRBJ1-2 for the parts outside the CDR3, the full variable domain is DTGVSQNPRHKITKRGQNVTFRCDPISEHNRLYWYRQTLGQGPEFLTYFQNEAQLEKSRLLSDRFSAERPKGSFSTLEIQRTEQGDSAMYLCASSPSGGGYGYTFGSGTRLTVV.

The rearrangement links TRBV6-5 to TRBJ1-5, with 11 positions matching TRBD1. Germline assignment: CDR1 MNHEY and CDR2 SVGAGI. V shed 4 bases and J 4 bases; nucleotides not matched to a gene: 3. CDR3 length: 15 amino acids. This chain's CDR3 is CASSWGTGGNQPQHF. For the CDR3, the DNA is TGTGCCAGCAGTTGGGGGACAGGGGGGAATCAGCCCCAGCATTTT.

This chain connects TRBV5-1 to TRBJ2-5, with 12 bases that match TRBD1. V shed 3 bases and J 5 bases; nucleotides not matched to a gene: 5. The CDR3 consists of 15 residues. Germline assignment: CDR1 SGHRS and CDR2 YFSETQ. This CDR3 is CASSSGTGGMETQYF. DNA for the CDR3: TGCGCCAGCAGCTCCGGGACAGGGGGCATGGAGACCCAGTACTTC.